These 26 T cell receptor beta chains were sequenced from one sample in a study of blood T cell repertoires in COVID-19. The repertoire was sequenced with immunoSEQ multiplex PCR; TCRdb's copy has only in-frame clones and lacks some. Of about 270,000 clones listed, less than 90% are singletons. Input material: peripheral blood. The source is a woman aged 25 to 39 with COVID-19, enrolled during active disease.

The chain has TRBV4-1 and TRBJ2-3; D is perhaps TRBD2 (6 bases). Trimming removed 2 bases from V and 1 base from J, with 10 bases in between. The CDR3 spans 15 residues. Germline-derived CDR1 and CDR2 are MGHRA and YSYEKL. CDR3 sequence reads: CASSQRLGGTDTQYF. CDR3 nucleotides: TGCGCCAGCAGCCAACGACTAGGGGGCACAGATACGCAGTATTTT.

The V call is TRBV18, the J call TRBJ1-1, with 9 positions matching TRBD1. V trimming: 3 bases; J trimming: 5 bases; junction bases outside the gene matches: 7. CDR1 and CDR2 from the germline V gene are KGHSH and LQKENI. CDR3 size: 15 residues. CDR3 nucleotides: TGTGCCAGCTCACCTGCTACAGGGGGCGCGACTGAAGCTTTCTTT. It encodes CASSPATGGATEAFF.

V gene TRBV7-9 combines with J gene TRBJ2-5; 7 bases agree with TRBD1. V gave up 3 bases and J gave up 1 base; unmatched junction bases: 8. CDR3 length equals 16 residues. Germline V gene lookup returns CDR1 SEHNR and CDR2 FQNEAQ (reference sequence). CDR3 region: CASSLGRGMGQETQYF. CDR3 in DNA: TGTGCCAGCAGCTTGGGCAGGGGGATGGGCCAAGAGACCCAGTACTTC.

For the CDR3, the DNA is TGTGCCAGCAGCCAAAGGGGGAACACTGAAGCTTTCTTT. As protein: CASSQRGNTEAFF. The chain recombines TRBV4-2 with TRBJ1-1; tentative D call: TRBD1 (5 bases). The CDR3 is made up of 13 amino acids. Germline V gene sequence: CDR1 LGHNA, CDR2 YNFKEQ. V dropped 2 bases and J dropped 1 base, with 5 bases sitting between them.

This chain connects TRBV2 to TRBJ2-2; D is unclear. The length of the CDR3 is 15 residues. Germline assignment: CDR1 SNHLY and CDR2 FYNNEI. V gave up 1 base and J gave up 6 bases, with 12 bases separating them. CDR3 amino acids: CASSEDSLKSGELFF. The CDR3 region has the DNA TGTGCCAGCAGTGAAGACTCCCTTAAGTCCGGGGAGCTGTTTTTT.

V is TRBV12-5 and J is TRBJ1-2, with TRBD1 as a possible D gene (5 bases). CDR1 LGHNT and CDR2 FRNRAP come from the germline V gene. Trimming shortened V by 4 bases and J by 2 bases, and 20 bases separated the two germline ends. The length of the CDR3 is 17 residues. The CDR3 nucleotides read TGTGCTAGTGGTTCTTACGGTGGGGGGTTGAAAAACTATGGCTACACCTTC. Translated: CASGSYGGGLKNYGYTF.

The rearrangement links TRBV4-2 to TRBJ2-2; 7 bases line up with TRBD1. CDR1 is LGHNA, CDR2 YNFKEQ, per germline. This CDR3 has 15 amino acids. The V gene end was trimmed by 4 bases and the J gene end by 4 bases; junction bases not matched to a gene: 6. In nucleotides, the CDR3 is TGTGCCAGCAGCCCTCGGGACAGTAGCACCGGGGAGCTGTTTTTT. Translated, it gives CASSPRDSSTGELFF.

V and J are TRBV7-9 and TRBJ2-7; D possibly corresponds to TRBD1 (6 bases). Deletions cut 4 bases from V and 3 bases from J, with 13 bases between. Germline CDR1 and CDR2: SEHNR and FQNEAQ (reference sequence). The CDR3 runs 14 residues. CDR3 coding DNA: TGTGCCAGCAGCTCTGGCAGGGGATTCTACGAGCAGTACTTC. This codes for CASSSGRGFYEQYF.

This clone was picked up one time. The J gene is TRBJ2-7, the V gene TRBV19, with TRBD2 identical over 8 bases. Germline V gene lookup returns CDR1 LNHDA and CDR2 SQIVND (reference sequence). With V trimmed by 2 bases and J by 5 bases, 5 bases remained unmatched. This CDR3 contains 14 residues. CDR3 nucleotide sequence: TGTGCCAGTAGTATACCCGGGGGGGTCCACGAGCAGTACTTC. Amino acids: CASSIPGGVHEQYF.

On this clone: The junction departs from the called germline gene at one end, perhaps through a read error. V gene TRBV6-1 combines with J gene TRBJ1-2, with D uncertain. In germline, CDR1 is MNHNS, CDR2 SASEGT. The CDR3 runs 15 residues. This CDR3 reads CASSDGQPPNYGYTF. The CDR3 nucleotides are TGTGCCAGCAGTGATGGGCAGCCCCCTAATTATGGCTACACCTTC.

The gene calls are TRBV24-1 and TRBJ1-4; possible D gene TRBD1, 6 bases. Germline values: CDR1 KGHDR, CDR2 SFDVKD. V was trimmed by 7 bases and J by 0 bases, leaving 11 bases between them. This CDR3 spans 15 amino acids. CDR3 protein: CATSSGQTTNEKLFF. CDR3 nucleotide sequence: TGTGCCACCAGCTCAGGACAGACAACTAATGAAAAACTGTTTTTT.

The chain joins TRBV13 to TRBJ2-1; 11 bases line up with TRBD2. CDR3 length: 17 residues. The germline V gene has CDR1 PRHDT and CDR2 FYEKMQ (reference sequence). The J segment lost 3 bases and the V segment lost 4 bases, leaving 8 bases of the junction unmatched. In DNA form, the CDR3 reads TGTGCCAGCAGCTCCTCAACTAGCGGGGGAAGCTACAATGAGCAGTTCTTC. Encoded protein: CASSSSTSGGSYNEQFF.

About this clone: This is likely a read error, given that the CDR3 carries no conserved phenylalanine or tryptophan at its end. Because the CDR3's place on the DNA is in doubt, the DNA is left out and the CDR3 is given as listed by TCRdb. The chain has TRBV5-1 and TRBJ1-6. Inclusive of both ends, the CDR3 amounts to 14 amino acids. Germline-derived CDR1 and CDR2 are SGHRS and YFSETQ. Here the CDR3 reads CASSLARRARRKGA.

This sequence joins TRBV19 and TRBJ2-2; D is perhaps TRBD1 (6 bases). CDR3 length: 17 amino acids. Trimming took off 5 bases at V and 1 base at J, with 17 bases between the two ends. Per germline, CDR1 LNHDA and CDR2 SQIVND (reference sequence). DNA of the CDR3: TGTGCCAGTAGTCAGATCCGGACCAGGGGGAACACCGGGGAGCTGTTTTTT. Translating it yields CASSQIRTRGNTGELFF.

Worth noting for this clone: The DNA is left out, because the CDR3 cannot be placed on it with certainty; the CDR3 is given as TCRdb lists it. V and J are TRBV7-8 and TRBJ1-5; the table's D call of TRBD1 was not tested on the DNA. Per germline, CDR1 SGHVS and CDR2 FQNEAQ. The length of the CDR3 is 16 amino acids, counting both ends. CDR3 sequence reads: CASSFLWGDRVQPQHF.

The chain recombines TRBV10-2 with TRBJ2-7; 9 bases are a match to TRBD1. The CDR3 consists of 15 residues. V was pared by 4 bases and J by 1 base, with 5 bases of the junction left unmatched. Per the germline V gene, CDR1 is WSHSY and CDR2 is SAAADI. In DNA form, the CDR3 reads TGCGCCAGCAGTGGGGCCGGGACAGGGTCCTACGAGCAGTACTTC. Protein sequence: CASSGAGTGSYEQYF.

The chain recombines TRBV21-1 with TRBJ1-2; the table's D gene call, TRBD1, was not cross checked with the DNA. TRBV21-1 is a known pseudogene. This CDR3 contains 16 residues. In nucleotides, the CDR3 is TGTGCCAGCCTAGACTACAGGGGGCCAAAACACTATGGCTACACCTTC. Translation gives CASLDYRGPKHYGYTF.

This clone was counted a single time. V is TRBV5-1 and J is TRBJ1-2; possible D gene TRBD1, 6 bases. Germline V gene lookup returns CDR1 SGHRS and CDR2 YFSETQ. The CDR3 contains 14 residues. Between the trimmed V and J ends, which lost 7 bases and 6 bases, there was a span of 19 bases. The DNA of the CDR3 is TGCGCCAGCCGAGCACAGGGAGTTTGGGATGGCTACACCTTC. This gives the protein CASRAQGVWDGYTF.

The V gene is TRBV6-5, the J gene TRBJ1-1; D not resolved. Trimming stripped 5 bases from V and 0 bases from J, with 13 bases between. CDR1 is MNHEY and CDR2 is SVGAGI in the germline V gene. There are 15 residues in the CDR3. The CDR3 region is CASSIFTPMNTEAFF. The DNA of the CDR3 is TGTGCCAGCAGTATATTCACACCCATGAACACTGAAGCTTTCTTT.

J is TRBJ2-5 and V is TRBV7-2; possible D gene TRBD1, 5 bases. The germline gives CDR1 SGHTA, CDR2 FQGNSA. V shed 6 bases and J shed 5 bases, with 16 bases lying between them. The CDR3 consists of 14 residues. CDR3 amino acids: CASRRPGSGETQYF. CDR3 nucleotides: TGTGCCAGCAGGAGGCCCGGTTCAGGGGAGACCCAGTACTTC. The whole variable domain, remainder taken from reference TRBV7-2 and TRBJ2-5, is GAGVSQSPSNKVTEKGKDVELRCDPISGHTALYWYRQSLGQGLEFLIYFQGNSAPDKSGLPSDRFSAERTGGSVSTLTIQRTQQEDSAVYLCASRRPGSGETQYFGPGTRLLVL.

The chain couples TRBV2 to TRBJ1-2, with TRBD1 matching over 7 bases. Trimming at V came to 5 bases and at J to 2 bases, leaving 2 bases not matched to a gene. Germline V lookup: CDR1 SNHLY, CDR2 FYNNEI. This CDR3 comprises 13 residues. The CDR3 loop is CASSIQGNYGYTF. CDR3 nucleotide sequence: TGTGCCAGCAGTATACAGGGGAACTATGGCTACACCTTC.

This rearrangement joins TRBV29-1 to TRBJ2-7; D possibly corresponds to TRBD1 (6 bases). V was pared by 4 bases and J by 3 bases, with 16 bases between. This CDR3 is built from 14 residues. Germline V gives CDR1 SQVTM, CDR2 ANQGSEA. CDR3 amino acids: CSVGRGQGFYEQYF. In DNA form, the CDR3 reads TGCAGCGTTGGCCGCGGCCAGGGGTTCTACGAGCAGTACTTC.

The J gene is TRBJ1-6, the V gene TRBV4-2, with 7 bases lining up with TRBD1. Trimming removed 4 bases from V and 3 bases from J; junction bases left unmatched: 6. The CDR3 is 16 amino acids. Germline V lookup: CDR1 LGHNA, CDR2 YNFKEQ. The CDR3 DNA is TGTGCCAGCAGCCCGGAGGGGGCGGACTATAATTCACCCCTCCACTTT. Its translation is CASSPEGADYNSPLHF.

The chain recombines TRBV11-2 with TRBJ2-5; possible D gene TRBD2, 6 bases. Per germline, CDR1 SGHAT and CDR2 FQNNGV. Trimming left V 0 bases short and J 7 bases short, with 6 bases between. The CDR3 runs 12 residues. CDR3 protein: CASSLERGTQYF. CDR3 bases: TGTGCCAGCAGCTTAGAGCGGGGGACCCAGTACTTC.

This clone appeared a few times. The chain recombines TRBV15 with TRBJ1-5; TRBD1 matches 10 bases. V gave up 8 bases and J gave up 8 bases; unmatched junction bases: 12. Germline V gene data show CDR1 as LNHNV and CDR2 as YYDKDF (reference sequence). CDR3 size: 15 residues. The CDR3 protein is CATATGGAGLEPQHF. CDR3 in DNA: TGTGCCACCGCGACAGGGGGCGCCGGATTGGAGCCCCAGCATTTT.

The rearrangement links TRBV10-1 to TRBJ1-5, with D unclear. This CDR3 region has 13 residues. V lost 7 bases and J 3 bases, leaving 10 bases between the germline ends. Germline V gene lookup returns CDR1 WNHNN and CDR2 SYGVQD (reference sequence). The CDR3 spells CASTNSLNQPQHF. The CDR3 bases are TGCGCCAGCACTAACAGCCTCAATCAGCCCCAGCATTTT.